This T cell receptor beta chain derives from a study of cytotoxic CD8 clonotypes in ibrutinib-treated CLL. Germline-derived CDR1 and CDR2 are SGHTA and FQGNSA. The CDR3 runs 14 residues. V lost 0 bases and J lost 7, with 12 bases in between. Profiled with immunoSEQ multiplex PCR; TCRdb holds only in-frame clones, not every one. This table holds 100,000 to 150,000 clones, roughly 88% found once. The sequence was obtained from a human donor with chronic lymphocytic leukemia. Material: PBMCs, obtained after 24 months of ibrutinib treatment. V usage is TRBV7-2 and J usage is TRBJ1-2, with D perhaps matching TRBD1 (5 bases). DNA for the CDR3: TGTGCCAGCAGCTTAGCGGCAGGGTCGGGTGGCTACACCTTC. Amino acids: CASSLAAGSGGYTF.